This T cell receptor (beta chain) was recorded in a study of blood T cell repertoires in COVID-19. The CDR3 covers 20 residues. Assay: immunoSEQ multiplex PCR; the TCRdb copy retains only in-frame clones and omits some. The sample has fewer than 250,000 clones, approximately 84% seen once. The sequence came from a woman aged 25 to 39 who had recovered from COVID-19. Specimen: PBMCs or T cells enriched from blood (not recorded which). V gene TRBV21-1 combines with J gene TRBJ1-2; the D call in the table, TRBD1, was not verified against the DNA. TRBV21-1 is labeled a pseudogene. CDR3 DNA: TGTGCCAGCAGCAATCCAAGGACAGGGAACTCTCCCAAAGCTAACTATGGCTACACCTTC. Protein sequence: CASSNPRTGNSPKANYGYTF.